This T cell receptor beta chain was sequenced in a study of beta chain features in type 1 diabetes. Findings and limits, study-wide: Type 1 diabetes patients had fewer VDJ junction insertions and more deletions.

In its sample, this clone was seen a few times. Its antigen remains unknown. The authors reverse transcribed all of the isolated RNA, so sequencing captured expressed TCRB transcripts. Some clones are missing from TCRdb's copy, which holds only in-frame ones; the method was immunoSEQ multiplex PCR. The data hold hundreds of thousands of clones, with approximately 11% observed a single time. Every donor provided one heparinised blood draw, which averaged approximately 100 mL. CD45RO/CCR7/CD25/CD127/CD95/CD27 staining was used to isolate CD4+ naive, central memory, regulatory and stem cell-like memory cells by sorting. The CDR3 runs to 15 residues. V shed 4 bases and J 2 bases; nucleotides not matched to a gene: 5. Germline assignment: CDR1 MGHRA and CDR2 YSYEKL.

This chain joins TRBV4-1 and TRBJ2-1, with 7 bases fitting TRBD2. The TCR sequence derives from a woman aged 25-40 years in good health. Sample: naive CD4+ T cells from blood. CDR3 region: CASSRSSGTYNEQFF. The CDR3 DNA follows: TGCGCCAGCAGCCGATCTAGCGGAACCTACAATGAGCAGTTCTTC.